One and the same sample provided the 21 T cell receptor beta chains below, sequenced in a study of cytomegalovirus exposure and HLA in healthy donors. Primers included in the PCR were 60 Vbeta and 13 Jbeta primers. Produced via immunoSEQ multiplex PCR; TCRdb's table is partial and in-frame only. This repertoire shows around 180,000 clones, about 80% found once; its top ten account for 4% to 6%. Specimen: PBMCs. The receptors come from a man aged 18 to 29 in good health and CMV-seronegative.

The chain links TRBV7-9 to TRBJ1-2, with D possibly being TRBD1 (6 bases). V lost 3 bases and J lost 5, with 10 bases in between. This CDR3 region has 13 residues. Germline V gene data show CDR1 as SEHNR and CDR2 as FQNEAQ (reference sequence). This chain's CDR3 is CASSFPDSYGYTF. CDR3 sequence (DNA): TGTGCCAGCAGCTTTCCGGACAGTTATGGCTACACCTTC.

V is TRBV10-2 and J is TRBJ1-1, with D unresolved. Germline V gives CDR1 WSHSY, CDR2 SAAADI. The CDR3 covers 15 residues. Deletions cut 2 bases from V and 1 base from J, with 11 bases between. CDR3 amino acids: CASSETRRRNTEAFF. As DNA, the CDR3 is TGCGCCAGCAGTGAGACAAGACGGAGGAACACTGAAGCTTTCTTT.

In nucleotides, the CDR3 is TGTGCCAGCTCACCACCTTACATTGAGACCCAGTACTTC. It translates to CASSPPYIETQYF. This chain joins TRBV18 and TRBJ2-5; D remains ambiguous. V lost 0 bases to trimming and J lost 5 bases, with 7 bases between them. The germline gives CDR1 KGHSH, CDR2 LQKENI. There are 13 residues in the CDR3. Looking up the rest from reference TRBV18 and TRBJ2-5 gives the full variable domain: NAGVMQNPRHLVRRRGQEARLRCSPMKGHSHVYWYRQLPEEGLKFMVYLQKENIIDESGMPKERFSAEFPKEGPSILRIQQVVRGDSAAYFCASSPPYIETQYFGPGTRLLVL.

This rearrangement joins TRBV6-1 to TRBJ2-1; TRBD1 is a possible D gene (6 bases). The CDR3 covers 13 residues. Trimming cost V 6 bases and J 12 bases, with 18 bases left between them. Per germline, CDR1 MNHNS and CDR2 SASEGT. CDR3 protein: CASSPVPGVGQFF. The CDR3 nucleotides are TGTGCCAGCAGCCCAGTTCCAGGGGTCGGGCAGTTCTTC.

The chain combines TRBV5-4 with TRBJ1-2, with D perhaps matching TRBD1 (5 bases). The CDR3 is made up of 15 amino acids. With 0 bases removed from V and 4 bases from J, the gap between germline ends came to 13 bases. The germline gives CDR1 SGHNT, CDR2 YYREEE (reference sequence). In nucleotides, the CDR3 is TGTGCCAGCAGCTTGGGCGTGGGGGGAGTCTATGGCTACACCTTC. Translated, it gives CASSLGVGGVYGYTF.

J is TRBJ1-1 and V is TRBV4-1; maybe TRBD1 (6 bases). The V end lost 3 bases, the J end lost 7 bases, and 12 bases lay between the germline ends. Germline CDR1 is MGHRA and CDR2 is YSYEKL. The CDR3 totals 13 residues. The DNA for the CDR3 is TGCGCCAGCAGCCACCTGGGGACACTTGAAGCTTTCTTT. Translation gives CASSHLGTLEAFF.

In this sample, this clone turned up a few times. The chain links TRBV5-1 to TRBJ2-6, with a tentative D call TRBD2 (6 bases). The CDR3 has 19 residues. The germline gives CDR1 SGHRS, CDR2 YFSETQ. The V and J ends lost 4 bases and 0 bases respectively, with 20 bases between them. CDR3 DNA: TGCGCCAGCAGCGTTCAAAACCTGGACTACAACTCTGGGGCCAACGTCCTGACTTTC. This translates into CASSVQNLDYNSGANVLTF.

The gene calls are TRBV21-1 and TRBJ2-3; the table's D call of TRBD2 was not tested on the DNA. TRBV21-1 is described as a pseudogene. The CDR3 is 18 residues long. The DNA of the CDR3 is TGTGCCAGCAGCAAAAATGAGGACGAAGCGGGAGTCATAGATACGCAGTATTTT. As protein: CASSKNEDEAGVIDTQYF.

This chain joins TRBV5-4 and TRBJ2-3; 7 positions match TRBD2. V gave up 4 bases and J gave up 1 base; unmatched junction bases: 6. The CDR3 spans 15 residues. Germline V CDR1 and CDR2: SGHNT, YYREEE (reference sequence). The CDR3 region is CASSLRTSGTDTQYF. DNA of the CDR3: TGTGCCAGCAGCCTCCGGACTAGTGGCACAGATACGCAGTATTTT.

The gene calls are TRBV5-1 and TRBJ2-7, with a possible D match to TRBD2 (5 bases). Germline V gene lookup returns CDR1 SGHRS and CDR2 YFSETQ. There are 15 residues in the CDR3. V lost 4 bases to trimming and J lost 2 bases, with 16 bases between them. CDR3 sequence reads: CASSPTGNSPYEQYF. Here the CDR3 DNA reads TGCGCCAGCAGCCCGACCGGGAACAGCCCCTACGAGCAGTACTTC.

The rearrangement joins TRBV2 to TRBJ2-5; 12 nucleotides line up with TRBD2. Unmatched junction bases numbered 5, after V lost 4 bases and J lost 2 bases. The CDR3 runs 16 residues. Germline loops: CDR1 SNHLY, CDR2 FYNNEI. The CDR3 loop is CASSAGTSGFQETQYF. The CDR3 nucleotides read TGTGCCAGCAGTGCTGGGACTAGCGGGTTTCAAGAGACCCAGTACTTC.

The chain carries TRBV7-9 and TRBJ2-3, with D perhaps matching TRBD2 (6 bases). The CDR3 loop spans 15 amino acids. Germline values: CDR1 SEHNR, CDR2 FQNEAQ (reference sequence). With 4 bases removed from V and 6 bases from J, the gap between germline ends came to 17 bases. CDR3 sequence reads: CASSSRLEGLDTQYF. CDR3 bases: TGTGCCAGCAGCTCCCGACTAGAAGGTCTTGATACGCAGTATTTT.

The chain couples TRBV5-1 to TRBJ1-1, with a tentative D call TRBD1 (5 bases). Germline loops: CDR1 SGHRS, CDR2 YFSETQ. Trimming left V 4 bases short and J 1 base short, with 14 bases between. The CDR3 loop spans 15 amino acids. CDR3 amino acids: CASSPWGGENTEAFF. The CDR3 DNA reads TGCGCCAGCAGCCCTTGGGGGGGGGAGAACACTGAAGCTTTCTTT.

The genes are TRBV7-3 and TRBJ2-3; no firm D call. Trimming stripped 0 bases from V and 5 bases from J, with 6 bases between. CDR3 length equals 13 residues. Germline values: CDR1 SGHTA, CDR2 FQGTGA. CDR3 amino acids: CASSLTLRDTQYF. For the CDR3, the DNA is TGTGCCAGCAGCTTAACGTTGAGAGATACGCAGTATTTT.

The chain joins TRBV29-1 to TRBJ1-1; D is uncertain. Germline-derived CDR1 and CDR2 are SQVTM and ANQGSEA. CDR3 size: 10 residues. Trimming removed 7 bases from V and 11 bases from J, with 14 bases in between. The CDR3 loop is CSGDVVDAFF. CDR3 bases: TGCAGCGGTGATGTAGTCGATGCTTTCTTT.

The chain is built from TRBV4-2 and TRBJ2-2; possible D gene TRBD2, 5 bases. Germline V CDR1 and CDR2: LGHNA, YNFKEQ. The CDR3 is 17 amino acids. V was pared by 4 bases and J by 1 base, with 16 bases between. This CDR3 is CASSPQRAGRNTGELFF. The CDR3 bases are TGTGCCAGCAGCCCTCAGAGGGCGGGCAGGAACACCGGGGAGCTGTTTTTT.

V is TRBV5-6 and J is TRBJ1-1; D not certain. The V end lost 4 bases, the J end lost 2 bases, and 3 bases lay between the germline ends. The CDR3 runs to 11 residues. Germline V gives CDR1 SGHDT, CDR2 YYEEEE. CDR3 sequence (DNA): TGTGCCAGCAGCACTAACACTGAAGCTTTCTTT. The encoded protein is CASSTNTEAFF.

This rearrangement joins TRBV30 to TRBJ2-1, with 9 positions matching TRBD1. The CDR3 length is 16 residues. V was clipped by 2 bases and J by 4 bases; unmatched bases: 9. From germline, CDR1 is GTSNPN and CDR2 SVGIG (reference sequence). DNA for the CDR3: TGTGCCTGGAGTAGACGCCGGGACAGGGCTTACAATGAGCAGTTCTTC. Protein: CAWSRRRDRAYNEQFF.

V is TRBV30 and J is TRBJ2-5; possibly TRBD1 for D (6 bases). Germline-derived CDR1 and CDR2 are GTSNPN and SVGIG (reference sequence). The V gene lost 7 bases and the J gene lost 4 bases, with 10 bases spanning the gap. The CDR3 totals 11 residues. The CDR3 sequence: CAYRVGETQYF. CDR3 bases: TGTGCCTACAGGGTCGGAGAGACCCAGTACTTC.

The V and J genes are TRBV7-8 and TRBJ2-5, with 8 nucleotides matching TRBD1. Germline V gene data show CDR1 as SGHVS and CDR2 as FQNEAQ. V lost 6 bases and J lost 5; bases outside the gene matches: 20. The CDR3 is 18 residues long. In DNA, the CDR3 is TGTGCCAGCAGGAGTGTGAGGACAGGGTTTCTCGGTGTGGAGACCCAGTACTTC. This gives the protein CASRSVRTGFLGVETQYF.

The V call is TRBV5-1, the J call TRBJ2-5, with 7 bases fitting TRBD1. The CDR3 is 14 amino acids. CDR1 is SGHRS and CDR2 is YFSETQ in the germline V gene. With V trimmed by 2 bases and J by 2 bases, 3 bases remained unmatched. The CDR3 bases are TGCGCCAGCAGCTTACAGGGGTGGCAAGAGACCCAGTACTTC. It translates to CASSLQGWQETQYF.